A single sample gave rise to the 10 T cell receptor beta chains below, sequenced in a study of beta chain features in type 1 diabetes. Expressed TCRB transcripts were sequenced after all isolated RNA was converted to cDNA. TCRdb's copy holds only in-frame clones and misses some; the assay was immunoSEQ multiplex PCR. This table has about 290,000 clones, approximately 8% appearing once. The sequencing input was central memory CD4+ T cells from blood. Receptors originate from a woman between 18 and 30 years old in good health.

The genes are TRBV5-1 and TRBJ1-4; no definite D call. CDR1 and CDR2 (germline): SGHRS, YFSETQ. This CDR3 region has 13 residues. Trimming removed 1 base at V and 3 bases at J, with 4 bases between. CDR3 coding DNA: TGCGCCAGCAGCTTGATGCCTAATGAAAAACTGTTTTTT. It specifies CASSLMPNEKLFF.

This clone was recorded a few times. The rearrangement links TRBV19 to TRBJ1-5; no clear D gene. The CDR3 loop spans 15 amino acids. V lost 3 bases to trimming and J lost 2 bases, with 11 bases between them. The germline CDR1 and CDR2 sequences are LNHDA and SQIVND (reference sequence). The CDR3 nucleotides are TGTGCCAGTAGTATTACGGGTCCGGGCAATCAGCCCCAGCATTTT. As protein: CASSITGPGNQPQHF.

This clone was seen a few times. The sample contains more than one DNA sequence encoding this CDR3. This sequence joins TRBV5-1 and TRBJ2-1, with unresolved D. With 0 bases removed from V and 4 bases from J, the gap between germline ends came to 8 bases. This CDR3 is 14 amino acids long. Germline CDR1 reads SGHRS; CDR2 reads YFSETQ. CDR3 loop: CASSLGDGYNEQFF. The CDR3 DNA follows: TGCGCCAGCAGCTTGGGTGACGGGTACAATGAGCAGTTCTTC.

This clone was counted a few times. V is TRBV7-9 and J is TRBJ2-1; D ambiguous. The CDR3 extends over 14 amino acids. V was trimmed by 0 bases and J by 9 bases, leaving 12 bases between them. Germline assignment: CDR1 SEHNR and CDR2 FQNEAQ (reference sequence). CDR3 coding DNA: TGTGCCAGCAGCTTAGCCGAACTGAGCACTGAGCAGTTCTTC. Its protein product is CASSLAELSTEQFF.

CDR3 coding DNA: TGCGCCAGCAGCTTGACAGCCGGGAACTACGAGCAGTACTTC. Its protein is CASSLTAGNYEQYF. V is TRBV5-1 and J is TRBJ2-7, with D possibly being TRBD2 (5 bases). Germline V CDR1 and CDR2: SGHRS, YFSETQ. There are 14 residues in the CDR3. Trimming took off 1 base at V and 3 bases at J, with 11 bases between the two ends.

This clone showed up just a few times. The chain couples TRBV7-2 to TRBJ1-5; D unclear. Trimming took off 1 base at V and 7 bases at J, with 8 bases between the two ends. The CDR3 consists of 13 residues. The germline V gene has CDR1 SGHTA and CDR2 FQGNSA. CDR3 loop: CASSLVSEQPQHF. The CDR3 DNA reads as TGTGCCAGCAGCTTAGTGTCCGAGCAGCCCCAGCATTTT. Using reference TRBV7-2 and TRBJ1-5 for the parts outside the CDR3, the full variable domain is GAGVSQSPSNKVTEKGKDVELRCDPISGHTALYWYRQSLGQGLEFLIYFQGNSAPDKSGLPSDRFSAERTGGSVSTLTIQRTQQEDSAVYLCASSLVSEQPQHFGDGTRLSIL.

A few counts support this clone. The gene calls are TRBV6-5 and TRBJ2-3, with TRBD1 matching over 7 bases. V gave up 8 bases and J gave up 8 bases; unmatched junction bases: 13. The CDR3 extends over 14 amino acids. Germline V lookup: CDR1 MNHEY, CDR2 SVGAGI. The CDR3 nucleotides are TGTGCCAGCGGTTTGACAGGGAGTTCTGGTACGCAGTATTTT. Its protein is CASGLTGSSGTQYF.

This clone was counted a few times. V usage is TRBV6-5 and J usage is TRBJ1-5; TRBD1 matches 7 bases. CDR3 length: 15 residues. V lost 6 bases and J lost 7; bases outside the gene matches: 12. Per the germline V gene, CDR1 is MNHEY and CDR2 is SVGAGI. The CDR3 DNA is TGTGCCAGCAGAGATAACAGGGGAGGGAAACAGCCCCAGCATTTT. Protein sequence: CASRDNRGGKQPQHF.

This chain links TRBV14 with TRBJ1-6, with D perhaps matching TRBD1 (5 bases). The CDR3 contains 13 residues. Germline CDR1 is SGHDN and CDR2 is FVKESK. V lost 8 bases to trimming and J lost 8 bases, with 13 bases between them. The CDR3 spells CASAWGRDSPLHF. The CDR3 bases are TGTGCCAGCGCCTGGGGGAGGGATTCACCCCTCCACTTT.

This clone was found a few times. The gene calls are TRBV25-1 and TRBJ2-7, with D perhaps TRBD2 (5 bases). Germline V gene data show CDR1 as MGHDK and CDR2 as SYGVNS. This CDR3 is 16 amino acids long. Trimming stripped 4 bases from V and 2 bases from J, with 18 bases between. The chain's CDR3 is CASSGDVGSAAYEQYF. Written as DNA, the CDR3 is TGTGCCAGCAGTGGGGATGTAGGGAGCGCCGCCTACGAGCAGTACTTC.